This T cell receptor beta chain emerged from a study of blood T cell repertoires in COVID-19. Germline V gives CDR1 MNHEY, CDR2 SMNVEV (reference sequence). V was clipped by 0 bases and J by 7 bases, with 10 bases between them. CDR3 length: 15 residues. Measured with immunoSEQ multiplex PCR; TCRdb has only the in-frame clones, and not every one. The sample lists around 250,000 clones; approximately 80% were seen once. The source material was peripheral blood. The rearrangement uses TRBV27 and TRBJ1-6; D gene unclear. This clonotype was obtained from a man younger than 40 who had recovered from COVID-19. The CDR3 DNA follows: TGTGCCAGCAGTTTATCTGGCGGTCTAAATTCACCCCTCCACTTT. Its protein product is CASSLSGGLNSPLHF.